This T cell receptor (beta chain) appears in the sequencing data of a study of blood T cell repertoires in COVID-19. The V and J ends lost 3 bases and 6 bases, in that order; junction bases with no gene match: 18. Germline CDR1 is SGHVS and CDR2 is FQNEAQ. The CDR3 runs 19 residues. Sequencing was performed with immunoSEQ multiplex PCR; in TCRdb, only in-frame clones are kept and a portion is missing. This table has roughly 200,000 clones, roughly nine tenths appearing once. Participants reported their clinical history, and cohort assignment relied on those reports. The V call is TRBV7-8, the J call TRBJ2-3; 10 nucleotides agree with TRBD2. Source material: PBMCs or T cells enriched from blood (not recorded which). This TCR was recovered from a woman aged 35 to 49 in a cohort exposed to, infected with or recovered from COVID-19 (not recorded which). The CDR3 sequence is CASSLLGHTLGTSDDTQYF. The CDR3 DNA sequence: TGTGCCAGCAGCTTGCTCGGCCACACACTGGGGACTAGCGACGATACGCAGTATTTT.